The 20 T cell receptor beta chains below come from one sample, sequenced in a study of identical twins (dated by TCRdb to between 2015 and 2016). The protocol used for the library was 5' RACE. Sequencer: Illumina HiSeq 2000. TCRdb's own reprocessing of the public reads used fastp at Q25 and MiXCR and kept productive beta chains. Each entry is one CDR3 protein sequence, shown with its most common DNA and genes. Recorded for this sample are approximately 700,000 distinct CDR3 sequences; roughly 6% of them occurred a single time. The ten biggest clones cover 1.5% to 2% of the sample. What was sequenced was naive T cells sorted from blood. Per the publication, the cell subset or site label means: cells isolated with a human naive T-cell isolation kit. All receptors come from a man between 18 and 35 years old in good health.

The chain has TRBV5-1 and TRBJ2-7; 8 bases are shared with TRBD2. The CDR3 loop spans 13 amino acids. Germline values: CDR1 SGHRS, CDR2 YFSETQ. Trimming removed 8 bases from V and 3 bases from J; junction bases left unmatched: 7. This chain's CDR3 is CASKAGASYEQYF. The CDR3 nucleotides are TGCGCCAGTAAAGCGGGAGCCAGCTACGAGCAGTACTTC.

This clonotype was recorded many times. This chain links TRBV24-1 with TRBJ2-1; 9 positions match TRBD2. Trimming cost V 5 bases and J 8 bases; bases outside gene matches: 3. Germline CDR1 KGHDR, CDR2 SFDVKD. There are 13 residues in the CDR3. In DNA, the CDR3 is TGTGCCACCAGTGTTGTAGCGGGAGATGAGCAGTTCTTC. This encodes CATSVVAGDEQFF.

This clonotype has more than one count but fewer than ten. The genes are TRBV20-1 and TRBJ2-2; D might be TRBD2 (6 bases). This CDR3 contains 14 residues. Deletions cut 6 bases from V and 5 bases from J, with 16 bases between. Germline V gene lookup returns CDR1 DFQATT and CDR2 SNEGSKA (reference sequence). CDR3 DNA: TGCAGTGCCCTCCGGGGGTTTGATACCGGGGAGCTGTTTTTT. It codes for CSALRGFDTGELFF.

This clonotype appeared many times. The chain joins TRBV7-2 to TRBJ2-1; tentatively, D is TRBD2 (6 bases). V lost 2 bases to trimming and J lost 9 bases, with 23 bases between them. Germline assignment: CDR1 SGHTA and CDR2 FQGNSA. The CDR3 is 17 residues long. The CDR3 loop reads CASSLLGPRGPTREQFF. CDR3 DNA: TGTGCCAGCAGCTTATTAGGACCGCGGGGCCCTACCCGTGAGCAGTTCTTC.

This clonotype appeared a few times. The V gene is TRBV29-1, the J gene TRBJ2-1; 10 nucleotides match TRBD2. With V trimmed by 7 bases and J by 5 bases, 5 bases remained unmatched. This CDR3 is built from 13 residues. Germline loops: CDR1 SQVTM, CDR2 ANQGSEA. In DNA form, the CDR3 reads TGCAGCGGCAGGACTAGCGGCGACAATGAGCAGTTCTTC. Its translation is CSGRTSGDNEQFF.

CDR3 in amino acids: CASSPAGVGGDTQYF. In nucleotides, the CDR3 is TGCGCCAGCAGCCCCGCGGGGGTTGGAGGAGATACGCAGTATTTT. This chain uses TRBV10-1 with TRBJ2-3; TRBD2 matches 7 bases. The junction had 11 bases not matched to a gene; V was cut back by 6 bases and J by 5 bases. Per the germline V gene, CDR1 is WNHNN and CDR2 is SYGVQD (reference sequence). CDR3 length: 15 amino acids.

The chain is built from TRBV27 and TRBJ2-7, with D possibly matching TRBD2 (6 bases). V dropped 0 bases and J dropped 6 bases, with 15 bases sitting between them. Germline CDR1 MNHEY, CDR2 SMNVEV (reference sequence). The CDR3 is made up of 15 amino acids. CDR3 DNA sequence: TGTGCCAGCAGTTTATCGGGGCTAGGAGGGGCCGAGCAGTACGTC. It encodes CASSLSGLGGAEQYV.

This clonotype has at least ten counts. The chain couples TRBV10-3 to TRBJ1-6; TRBD1 is a possible D gene (5 bases). The germline CDR1 and CDR2 sequences are ENHRY and SYGVKD. The CDR3 extends over 17 amino acids. Trimming left V 0 bases short and J 7 bases short, with 16 bases between. The CDR3 DNA reads TGTGCCATCAGTGAGTCGTTCGGACTGGGGGGGAATTCACCCCTCCACTTT. The encoded protein is CAISESFGLGGNSPLHF.

There are many counts of this clonotype. V and J are TRBV11-3 and TRBJ2-3; 9 bases line up with TRBD2. The CDR3 contains 16 residues. V gave up 5 bases and J gave up 0 bases; unmatched junction bases: 6. Per the germline V gene, CDR1 is SGHNT and CDR2 is YENEEA. CDR3 protein: CASSPTSGFSTDTQYF. CDR3 sequence (DNA): TGTGCCAGCAGCCCTACTAGCGGGTTTAGCACAGATACGCAGTATTTT. Full variable domain (remainder filled in from reference TRBV11-3 and TRBJ2-3): EAGVVQSPRYKIIEKKQPVAFWCNPISGHNTLYWYLQNLGQGPELLIRYENEEAVDDSQLPKDRFSAERLKGVDSTLKIQPAELGDSAVYLCASSPTSGFSTDTQYFGPGTRLTVL.

This clonotype appeared many times. The CDR3 sequence: CSARDVTAGNTIYF. CDR3 coding DNA: TGCAGTGCTAGAGATGTGACGGCTGGAAACACCATATATTTT. The chain is built from TRBV20-1 and TRBJ1-3; no clear D gene. CDR3 length: 14 residues. The germline V and J ends were trimmed by 0 bases and 2 bases, with 8 bases remaining between them. CDR1 is DFQATT, CDR2 SNEGSKA, per germline (reference sequence).

As concerns this clonotype: The junction and the germline gene differ at one end; a read error may be behind it. The rearrangement joins TRBV20-1 to TRBJ2-3; 9 nucleotides line up with TRBD2. This CDR3 is built from 10 residues. Per the germline V gene, CDR1 is DFQATT and CDR2 is SNEGSKA (reference sequence). The CDR3: CSAPGTSFHF. The CDR3 nucleotides are TGCAGTGCTCCCGGGACTAGCTTCCATTTT.

A few counts support this clonotype. The rearrangement uses TRBV10-3 and TRBJ1-5; 8 bases line up with TRBD1. Germline values: CDR1 ENHRY, CDR2 SYGVKD. J lost 5 bases, V lost 10 bases, and 10 bases had no gene match. The CDR3 length is 14 residues. The CDR3 region has the DNA TGTGCCACCTCCAGACAGGGGAGGTATCAGCCCCAGCATTTT. It specifies CATSRQGRYQPQHF.

The chain recombines TRBV12-3 or TRBV12-4 with TRBJ1-1; the D is unclear. The CDR3 runs to 15 residues. V lost 1 base and J lost 0, with 9 bases in between. CDR3 sequence reads: CASSLGAGMNTEAFF. In DNA, the CDR3 is TGTGCCAGCAGTTTAGGTGCGGGGATGAACACTGAAGCTTTCTTT.

This clonotype appeared a few times. This chain links TRBV29-1 with TRBJ2-2; no clear D. In germline, CDR1 is SQVTM, CDR2 ANQGSEA. Trimming took 4 bases from V and 4 from J, leaving 7 bases between them. CDR3 length: 12 amino acids. The CDR3 DNA sequence: TGCAGCGTTGTTGTGGGCACCGGGGAGCTGTTTTTT. This sequence encodes CSVVVGTGELFF.

This clonotype was recorded a few times. This chain joins TRBV15 and TRBJ2-1, with TRBD2 matching over 11 bases. The CDR3 extends over 17 amino acids. Unmatched junction bases numbered 5, after V lost 4 bases and J lost 0 bases. The V gene's germline CDR1 is LNHNV and CDR2 YYDKDF (reference sequence). The DNA of the CDR3 is TGTGCCACCAGCACCGGACTAGCGGGCACCTCCTACAATGAGCAGTTCTTC. This translates into CATSTGLAGTSYNEQFF. Based on the CDR3 plus reference TRBV15 and TRBJ2-1, the full variable domain is DAMVIQNPRYQVTQFGKPVTLSCSQTLNHNVMYWYQQKSSQAPKLLFHYYDKDFNNEADTPDNFQSRRPNTSFCFLDIRSPGLGDTAMYLCATSTGLAGTSYNEQFFGPGTRLTVL.

V is TRBV15 and J is TRBJ1-6; the D is unclear. The CDR3 totals 16 residues. The V and J ends lost 5 bases and 0 bases respectively, with 11 bases between them. CDR1 LNHNV and CDR2 YYDKDF come from the germline V gene (reference sequence). The CDR3 bases are TGTGCCACCAGCGAGACGTCGAGCTCCTATAATTCACCCCTCCACTTT. It codes for CATSETSSSYNSPLHF.

V and J are TRBV29-1 and TRBJ2-5; D not resolved. The V end lost 3 bases, the J end lost 5 bases, and 13 bases lay between the germline ends. Germline values: CDR1 SQVTM, CDR2 ANQGSEA. The CDR3 totals 13 residues. This CDR3 reads CSVETAALETQYF. Written as DNA, the CDR3 is TGCAGCGTTGAGACTGCCGCCTTGGAGACCCAGTACTTC.

This clonotype was recorded many times. J is TRBJ2-7 and V is TRBV27, with TRBD2 as a possible D gene (5 bases). V shed 6 bases and J shed 6 bases, with 15 bases lying between them. The germline gives CDR1 MNHEY, CDR2 SMNVEV (reference sequence). The CDR3 is made up of 13 amino acids. CDR3 amino acids: CASSWATRREQYF. The CDR3 coding sequence is TGTGCCAGCAGCTGGGCCACTAGGCGCGAGCAGTACTTC.

The gene calls are TRBV3-1 and TRBJ2-5; 10 bases map to TRBD2. CDR1 and CDR2 (germline): LGHDT, YNNKEL (reference sequence). CDR3 length equals 17 residues. V was clipped by 4 bases and J by 0 bases; unmatched bases: 8. The CDR3 reads CASSPRLSGGYQETQYF. As DNA, the CDR3 is TGTGCCAGCAGCCCACGACTTAGCGGGGGGTACCAAGAGACCCAGTACTTC.

J is TRBJ2-6 and V is TRBV5-1; tentatively, D is TRBD2 (6 bases). V was pared by 3 bases and J by 1 base, with 11 bases between. The germline gives CDR1 SGHRS, CDR2 YFSETQ. The CDR3 is 16 amino acids. CDR3 bases: TGCGCCAGCAGCTCCTCGGGGGTATCTGGGGCCAACGTCCTGACTTTC. It yields the protein CASSSSGVSGANVLTF.